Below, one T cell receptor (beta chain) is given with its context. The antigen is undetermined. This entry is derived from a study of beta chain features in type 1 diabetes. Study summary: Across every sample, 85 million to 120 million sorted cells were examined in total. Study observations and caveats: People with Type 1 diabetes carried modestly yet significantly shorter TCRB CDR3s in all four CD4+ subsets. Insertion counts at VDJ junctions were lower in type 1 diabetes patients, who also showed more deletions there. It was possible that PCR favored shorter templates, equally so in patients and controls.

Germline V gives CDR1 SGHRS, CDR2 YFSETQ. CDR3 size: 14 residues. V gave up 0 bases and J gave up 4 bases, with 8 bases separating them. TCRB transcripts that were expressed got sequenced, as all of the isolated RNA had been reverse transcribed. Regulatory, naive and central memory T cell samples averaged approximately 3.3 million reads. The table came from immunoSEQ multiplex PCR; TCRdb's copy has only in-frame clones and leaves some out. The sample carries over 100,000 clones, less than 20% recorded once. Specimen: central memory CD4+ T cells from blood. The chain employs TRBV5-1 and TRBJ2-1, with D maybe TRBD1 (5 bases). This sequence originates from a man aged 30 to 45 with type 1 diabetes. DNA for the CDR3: TGCGCCAGCAGCTTGGGGGGCGAATACAATGAGCAGTTCTTC. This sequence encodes CASSLGGEYNEQFF.